This T cell receptor (beta chain) was sequenced during a study of identical twins. Points from the study as a whole: The conclusions drew on cross-sectional statistical analysis instead of tracking the same donors. Insertions were reduced in abundant cord blood beta clonotypes but not in memory repertoires.

In every case, the donor was a healthy Caucasian. At least ten counts were recorded for this clonotype. Its antigen remains unidentified. Germline CDR1 is MGHRA and CDR2 is YSYEKL. V shed 3 bases and J 1 base; nucleotides not matched to a gene: 7. CDR3 length: 16 amino acids. MiXCR, applied by TCRdb to the 5' RACE reads, yields one record per CDR3 protein. The sample consists of some 570,000 distinct CDR3 sequences, about a fifth of them appearing once. The sample was also linked to a second study, of yellow fever vaccine responses in identical twins.

Specimen: CD4+ T cells sorted from blood. The chain links TRBV4-1 to TRBJ2-7, with 9 nucleotides matching TRBD2. This receptor was identified in a woman aged 18-29 years in good health. CDR3 DNA sequence: TGCGCCAGCAGCCACACGGGACTAGCAGGTTCCTACGAGCAGTACGTC. This encodes CASSHTGLAGSYEQYV.